This T cell receptor beta chain was obtained from a study of tumor and adjacent non-tumor tissue in lung cancer. The library came from three nested PCR rounds adapted from ARM-PCR protocols. TCRdb re-analysed the multiplex PCR reads in MiXCR, keeping a single row per CDR3 protein. Of about 200,000 distinct CDR3 sequences in the sample, about 76% are singletons; the top ten hold about 25%. This sample's RNA came from whole unsorted tissue. This clonotype has more than one count but fewer than ten. The TCR originated in a man between 60 and 70 years old with non-small cell lung cancer. Sequencing was carried out using lung tumor tissue.

The CDR3 sequence is CASSPQAQETQYF. CDR3 coding DNA: TGTGCCAGCAGCCCCCAGGCGCAAGAGACCCAGTACTTC. This chain links TRBV6-6 with TRBJ2-5; D call uncertain. Germline lookup yields CDR1 MNHNY and CDR2 SVGAGI (reference sequence). V lost 6 bases to trimming and J lost 2 bases, with 10 bases between them. The CDR3 covers 13 residues.